The clone carrying this T cell receptor (beta chain) was picked up a small number of times. Its target is not known. This record comes from a study of OX40 agonist ivuxolimab in advanced cancers. Study in general: Ivuxolimab doses were 0.01, 0.1, 0.3, 1.5, 3 or 10 mg/kg every 2 weeks. A history of anti-PD-1, anti-PD-L1 or anti-CTLA-4 therapy was acceptable, and approximately 39% had some. A mean age of around 66 years, range roughly 23 to 85, was recorded, and approximately 80% were male.

The J segment lost 0 bases and the V segment lost 8 bases, leaving 13 bases of the junction unmatched. The CDR3 extends over 18 amino acids. Germline assignment: CDR1 SGHVS and CDR2 FQNEAQ. Notes on the study in general: Clones of CD4+ and CD8+ blood T cells grew by week 6 at doses of 0.1 to 3.0 mg/kg.

The assay was immunoSEQ multiplex PCR, and TCRdb's table has in-frame clones only and misses some. Found here are about 40,000 clones, approximately 89% of them singletons; the top ten hold 20% to 30%. The receptor comes from an adult with an advanced solid tumor such as melanoma, head and neck, liver or kidney cancer. This chain connects TRBV7-8 to TRBJ2-3, with 11 bases fitting TRBD2. The specimen comprised CD4+ or CD8+ T cells sorted from blood, sampled in a trial of the OX40 agonist ivuxolimab. The CDR3 nucleotides read TGTGCCAGCCACGTCTCTAGCGGGAGGTCGACTAGCACAGATACGCAGTATTTT. Amino acid sequence: CASHVSSGRSTSTDTQYF.